Listed here are 18 T cell receptor beta chains from one sample, sequenced in a study of T cells in Graves' hyperthyroidism and ophthalmopathy. RNA transcripts gave rise to amplified TCR beta CDR3 regions. HTBI primers were the set used in a first-round RT-PCR of the TCR CDR3. TCRdb processed the multiplex PCR reads anew with MiXCR; each CDR3 protein has one entry. The table has hundreds of thousands of distinct CDR3 sequences, about 14% seen once. The sequenced sample consisted of blood. The receptors stem from a woman between 40 and 55 years old with Graves' hyperthyroidism.

In its sample, this clonotype was seen a few times. The CDR3 DNA sequence: TGTGCCAGCAGTTTAGTGACAGTTACGAACACCGGGGAGCTGTTTTTT. Translating gives CASSLVTVTNTGELFF. This rearrangement joins TRBV12-3 or TRBV12-4 to TRBJ2-2; D might be TRBD1 (5 bases). The CDR3 length is 16 residues. Trimming removed 1 base from V and 0 bases from J, with 9 bases in between.

This clonotype was detected many times. Here the CDR3 DNA reads TGTGCCAGCGCATTTGGGGACTCCAACACAGATACGCAGTATTTT. The encoded protein is CASAFGDSNTDTQYF. The chain couples TRBV28 to TRBJ2-3; weak D call: TRBD2 (6 bases). The germline gives CDR1 MDHEN, CDR2 SYDVKM. V was pared by 8 bases and J by 2 bases, with 17 bases between. CDR3 size: 15 residues.

This clonotype has only a few counts. The V and J genes are TRBV20-1 and TRBJ2-2, with 11 nucleotides matching TRBD2. This CDR3 region has 17 residues. Germline V gene lookup returns CDR1 DFQATT and CDR2 SNEGSKA (reference sequence). With 2 bases clipped from V and 1 base from J, the junction kept 6 bases outside the gene matches. The CDR3 DNA sequence: TGCAGTGCTAGAATAGCGGGAGGGCCAAGGAACACCGGGGAGCTGTTTTTT. This sequence encodes CSARIAGGPRNTGELFF.

The table lists this clonotype with many counts. The genes are TRBV28 and TRBJ1-1, with no clear D. The CDR3 length is 14 residues. V lost 2 bases and J 2 bases, leaving 9 bases between the germline ends. Germline V lookup: CDR1 MDHEN, CDR2 SYDVKM. The DNA for the CDR3 is TGTGCCAGCAGTTTAAACCGGGGAAACACTGAAGCTTTCTTT. Translating gives CASSLNRGNTEAFF.

This clonotype was counted many times. The J gene is TRBJ2-5, the V gene TRBV7-9; TRBD1 is a possible D gene (6 bases). Germline V lookup: CDR1 SEHNR, CDR2 FQNEAQ (reference sequence). CDR3 size: 14 residues. The V and J ends lost 7 bases and 2 bases respectively, with 14 bases between them. CDR3 amino acids: CASKAGAQQETQYF. The CDR3 DNA follows: TGTGCCAGCAAGGCAGGGGCACAACAAGAGACCCAGTACTTC.

This clonotype was seen ten or more times. The chain uses TRBV6-2 or TRBV6-3 and TRBJ2-1, with 11 bases matching TRBD1. Germline V CDR1 and CDR2: MNHEY, SVGEGT. Losses at the gene ends were 6 bases for V and 8 bases for J; bases not matched to a gene: 3. The CDR3 has 13 residues. CDR3 residues: CASSGQGADEQFF. Written as DNA, the CDR3 is TGTGCCAGCAGCGGACAGGGGGCGGATGAGCAGTTCTTC.

This clonotype was seen ten or more times. CDR3 coding DNA: TGTGCCAGCAGCAATCCGGTTTACGAGAGGGCGCCTCTGGCCGAAGCTTTCTTT. Protein: CASSNPVYERAPLAEAFF. The J gene is TRBJ1-1, the V gene TRBV7-9, with D unclear. CDR1 SEHNR and CDR2 FQNEAQ come from the germline V gene (reference sequence). Trimming left V 5 bases short and J 8 bases short, with 30 bases between. The CDR3 has 18 amino acids.

This clonotype was recorded many times. V usage is TRBV3-1 and J usage is TRBJ1-1; a weak D match, TRBD1 (5 bases). This CDR3 has 14 residues. CDR1 is LGHDT, CDR2 YNNKEL, per germline (reference sequence). V was clipped by 1 base and J by 1 base, with 7 bases between them. CDR3 sequence: CASSQADTNTEAFF. The CDR3 DNA sequence: TGTGCCAGCAGCCAAGCGGACACGAACACTGAAGCTTTCTTT.

This clonotype was seen ten or more times. The V call is TRBV19, the J call TRBJ1-1; 7 nucleotides agree with TRBD1. Germline CDR1 reads LNHDA; CDR2 reads SQIVND (reference sequence). Trimming at V came to 3 bases and at J to 1 base, leaving 2 bases not matched to a gene. This CDR3 spans 14 amino acids. The CDR3 is CASSMGQPNTEAFF. The DNA for the CDR3 is TGTGCCAGTAGTATGGGACAGCCGAACACTGAAGCTTTCTTT. Filled out from reference TRBV19 and TRBJ1-1, the complete variable domain reads DGGITQSPKYLFRKEGQNVTLSCEQNLNHDAMYWYRQDPGQGLRLIYYSQIVNDFQKGDIAEGYSVSREKKESFPLTVTSAQKNPTAFYLCASSMGQPNTEAFFGQGTRLTVV.

This clonotype was found many times. This sequence joins TRBV20-1 and TRBJ2-1; 9 bases match TRBD2. From germline, CDR1 is DFQATT and CDR2 SNEGSKA (reference sequence). V shed 2 bases and J 5 bases; nucleotides not matched to a gene: 13. The CDR3 consists of 17 residues. CDR3: CSARRSGRPIQDNEQFF. The CDR3 nucleotides read TGCAGTGCTAGACGGAGCGGGAGGCCTATCCAAGACAATGAGCAGTTCTTC.

In this sample, this clonotype turned up many times. V and J are TRBV10-3 and TRBJ2-1; 7 bases are shared with TRBD2. Losses at the gene ends were 2 bases for V and 6 bases for J; bases not matched to a gene: 13. Germline CDR1 is ENHRY and CDR2 is SYGVKD. The CDR3 runs 17 residues. The CDR3 protein is CAISERASSGEGNEQFF. DNA of the CDR3: TGTGCCATCAGTGAGAGAGCTAGCTCCGGGGAGGGCAATGAGCAGTTCTTC.

This clonotype was recorded many times. The J gene is TRBJ1-4, the V gene TRBV2; the D is unclear. The V end was cut by 5 bases, the J end by 7 bases, with 17 bases between. The CDR3 has 15 residues. Per germline, CDR1 SNHLY and CDR2 FYNNEI. CDR3 in amino acids: CASSRTSSVGEKLFF. CDR3 DNA sequence: TGTGCCAGCAGTCGGACCTCCTCGGTGGGTGAAAAACTGTTTTTT.

This clonotype showed up just a few times. CDR3 nucleotide sequence: TGTGCCAGCACTCCCACCGGAGGGGGCGAGCAGTACTTC. This gives the protein CASTPTGGGEQYF. The J gene is TRBJ2-7, the V gene TRBV2, with D perhaps assigned TRBD1 or TRBD2 (6 bases each). Trimming stripped 7 bases from V and 6 bases from J, with 16 bases between. The CDR3 covers 13 residues. Germline CDR1 and CDR2: SNHLY and FYNNEI.

This clonotype was observed at least ten times. This chain links TRBV3-1 with TRBJ2-7, with no clear D. Germline loops: CDR1 LGHDT, CDR2 YNNKEL (reference sequence). V was shortened by 4 bases and J by 2 bases, with 9 bases between the two germline ends. The CDR3 extends over 13 amino acids. The CDR3 here is CASSRKGPYEQYF. CDR3 nucleotide sequence: TGTGCCAGCAGCCGAAAAGGACCCTACGAGCAGTACTTC.

The chain combines TRBV9 with TRBJ2-1; TRBD1 or TRBD2 may be the D gene (5 bases each). The V end lost 4 bases, the J end lost 1 base, and 12 bases lay between the germline ends. Germline V gene data show CDR1 as SGDLS and CDR2 as YYNGEE. The CDR3 contains 15 residues. CDR3: CASSRLGASYNEQFF. The DNA of the CDR3 is TGTGCCAGCAGCCGACTCGGGGCTTCCTACAATGAGCAGTTCTTC.

This clonotype was counted many times. The gene calls are TRBV12-3 or TRBV12-4 and TRBJ2-3; 7 bases match TRBD2. Germline trimming cut 7 bases from V and 5 bases from J; bases unmatched to any gene: 6. The CDR3 runs 13 residues. CDR3 in DNA: TGTGCCAGCATAAGCGGGGCGAGAGATACGCAGTATTTT. This sequence encodes CASISGARDTQYF.

This clonotype appeared many times. CDR3: CASSPFKDPTGNNEQYF. In DNA form, the CDR3 reads TGTGCCAGCAGCCCTTTCAAGGACCCGACAGGGAACAACGAGCAGTACTTC. The chain joins TRBV7-6 to TRBJ2-7; 7 bases align to TRBD1. The CDR3 totals 17 residues. Germline lookup yields CDR1 SGHVS and CDR2 FNYEAQ. J gave up 5 bases and V 5 bases, and 18 bases lay outside the gene matches.

This clonotype has at least ten counts. The V and J genes are TRBV6-1 and TRBJ2-1, with D possibly matching TRBD2 (6 bases). CDR3 length: 15 residues. Germline V gene sequence: CDR1 MNHNS, CDR2 SASEGT. Trimming took off 6 bases at V and 8 bases at J, with 20 bases between the two ends. Written as DNA, the CDR3 is TGTGCCAGCAGGGCGAGGGAGTTTACGGGAGATGAGCAGTTCTTC. Translated, it gives CASRAREFTGDEQFF.